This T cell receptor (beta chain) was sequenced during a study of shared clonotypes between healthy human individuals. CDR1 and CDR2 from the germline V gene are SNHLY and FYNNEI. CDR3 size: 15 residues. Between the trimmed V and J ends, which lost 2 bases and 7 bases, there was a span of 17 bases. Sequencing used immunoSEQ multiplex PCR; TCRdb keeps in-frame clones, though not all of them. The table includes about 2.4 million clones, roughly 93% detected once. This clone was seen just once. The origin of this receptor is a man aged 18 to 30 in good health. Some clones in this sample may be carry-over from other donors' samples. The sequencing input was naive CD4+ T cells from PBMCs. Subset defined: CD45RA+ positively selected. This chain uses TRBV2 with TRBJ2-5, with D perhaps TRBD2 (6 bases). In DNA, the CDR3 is TGTGCCAGCAGTGAATCCCGGGGGTCCCCAGGGACCCAGTACTTC. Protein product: CASSESRGSPGTQYF.